The entry below describes one T cell receptor beta chain. The data derive from a study of neoadjuvant anti-PD-1 for oral cavity cancer. The sample's time point: after neoadjuvant nivolumab, at surgical resection. Sequencing was performed with immunoSEQ multiplex PCR; in TCRdb, only in-frame clones are kept and a portion is missing. The table has about 32,000 clones, roughly 79% seen once. The source is a person aged 35-79 years with oral cavity squamous cell carcinoma. The sequencing used PBMCs, collected after nivolumab (anti-PD-1) treatment.

CDR3 sequence: CAGKTGNQPQHF. In nucleotides, the CDR3 is TGTGCCGGGAAGACGGGGAATCAGCCCCAGCATTTT. The V call is TRBV6-5, the J call TRBJ1-5; D unclear. V shed 11 bases and J shed 4 bases, with 12 bases lying between them. The CDR3 consists of 12 residues. Germline CDR1 MNHEY, CDR2 SVGAGI.